Sequencing of this T cell receptor (beta chain) was carried out in a study of molecular identifiers for immune sequencing clone quantification. The V and J ends lost 0 bases and 4 bases, in that order; junction bases with no gene match: 12. The CDR3 sequence is 20 residues long. Germline CDR1 reads MNHNS; CDR2 reads SASEGT. TCRdb re-called the PCR reads through MiXCR, storing one row per CDR3 protein. The table has about 100,000 distinct CDR3 sequences, roughly a third seen once. This clonotype was recorded a few times. Sequenced: naive CD8+ T cells from blood, with Jurkat cell RNA spiked in. The subset was: FACS-sorted CD8+CD4-CCR7+CD45RA+ naive T cells. V usage is TRBV6-1 and J usage is TRBJ2-2; 12 bases are shared with TRBD2. The source is a human donor in good health. Some libraries in this study had Jurkat cell RNA spiked in. In DNA, the CDR3 is TGTGCCAGCAGTGAAGCTCCCCCGCTAGCGGGAGGGCCTCGCACCGGGGAGCTGTTTTTT. Its protein product is CASSEAPPLAGGPRTGELFF.